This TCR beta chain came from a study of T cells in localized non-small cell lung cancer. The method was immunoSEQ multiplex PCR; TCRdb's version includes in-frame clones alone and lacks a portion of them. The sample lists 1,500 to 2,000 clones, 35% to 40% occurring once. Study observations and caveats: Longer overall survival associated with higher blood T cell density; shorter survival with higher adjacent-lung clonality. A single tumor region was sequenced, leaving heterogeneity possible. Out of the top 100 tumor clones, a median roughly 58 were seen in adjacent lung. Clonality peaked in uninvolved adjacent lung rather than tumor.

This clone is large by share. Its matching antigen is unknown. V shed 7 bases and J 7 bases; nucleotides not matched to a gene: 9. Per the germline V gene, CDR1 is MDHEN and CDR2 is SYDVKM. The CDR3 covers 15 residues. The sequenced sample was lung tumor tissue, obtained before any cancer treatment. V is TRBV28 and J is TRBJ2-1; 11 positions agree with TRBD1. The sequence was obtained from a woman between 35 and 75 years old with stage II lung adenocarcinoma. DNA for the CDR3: TGTGCCAGCACCTCGGAGGACAGGGGGCGAAATGAGCAGTTCTTC. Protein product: CASTSEDRGRNEQFF. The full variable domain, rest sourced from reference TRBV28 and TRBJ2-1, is DVKVTQSSRYLVKRTGEKVFLECVQDMDHENMFWYRQDPGLGLRLIYFSYDVKMKEKGDIPEGYSVSREKKERFSLILESASTNQTSMYLCASTSEDRGRNEQFFGPGTRLTVL.